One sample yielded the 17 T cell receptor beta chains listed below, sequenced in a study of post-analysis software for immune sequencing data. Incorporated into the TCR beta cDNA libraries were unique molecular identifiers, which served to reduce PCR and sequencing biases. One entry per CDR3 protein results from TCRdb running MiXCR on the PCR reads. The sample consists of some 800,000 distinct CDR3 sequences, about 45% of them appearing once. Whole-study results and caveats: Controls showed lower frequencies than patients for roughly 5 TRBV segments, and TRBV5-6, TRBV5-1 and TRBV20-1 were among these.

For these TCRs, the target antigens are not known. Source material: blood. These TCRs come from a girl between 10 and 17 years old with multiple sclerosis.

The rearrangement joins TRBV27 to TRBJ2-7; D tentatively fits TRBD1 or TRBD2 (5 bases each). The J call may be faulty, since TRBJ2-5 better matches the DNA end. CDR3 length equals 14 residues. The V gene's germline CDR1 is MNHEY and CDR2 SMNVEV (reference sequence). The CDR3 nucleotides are TGTGCCAGGATCGACGGGACGGGGCAAGAGACCCAGTACTTC. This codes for CARIDGTGQETQYF.

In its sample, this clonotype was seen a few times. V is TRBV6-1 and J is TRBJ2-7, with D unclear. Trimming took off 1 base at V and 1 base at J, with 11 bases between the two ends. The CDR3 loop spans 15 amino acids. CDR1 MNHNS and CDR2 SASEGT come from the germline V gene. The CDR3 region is CASSEELLGSYEQYF. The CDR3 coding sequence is TGTGCCAGCAGTGAAGAGTTATTAGGGTCCTACGAGCAGTACTTC.

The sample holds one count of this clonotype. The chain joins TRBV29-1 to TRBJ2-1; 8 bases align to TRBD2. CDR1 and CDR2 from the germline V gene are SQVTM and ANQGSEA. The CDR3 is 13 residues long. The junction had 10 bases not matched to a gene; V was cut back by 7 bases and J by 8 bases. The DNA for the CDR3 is TGCAGCGCTCAATGGACTAGCTCCCATGAGCAGTTCTTC. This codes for CSAQWTSSHEQFF.

CDR3 in DNA: TGTGCCAGCAGCGTGTGGCGGGAGGGCAATGAGCAGTTCTTC. Amino acids: CASSVWREGNEQFF. J is TRBJ2-1 and V is TRBV9; 9 bases are shared with TRBD2. This CDR3 has 14 amino acids. V trimming: 2 bases; J trimming: 6 bases; junction bases outside the gene matches: 3. CDR1 and CDR2 from the germline V gene are SGDLS and YYNGEE. Drawing the rest from reference TRBV9 and TRBJ2-1, the complete variable domain is DSGVTQTPKHLITATGQRVTLRCSPRSGDLSVYWYQQSLDQGLQFLIQYYNGEERAKGNILERFSAQQFPDLHSELNLSSLELGDSALYFCASSVWREGNEQFFGPGTRLTVL.

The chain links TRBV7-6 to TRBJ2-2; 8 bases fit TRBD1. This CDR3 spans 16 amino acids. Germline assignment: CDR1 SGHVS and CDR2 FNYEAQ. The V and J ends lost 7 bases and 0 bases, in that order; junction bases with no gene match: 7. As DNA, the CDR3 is TGTGCCAGCACCGCGACAGGGGCCTCGAACACCGGGGAGCTGTTTTTT. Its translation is CASTATGASNTGELFF.

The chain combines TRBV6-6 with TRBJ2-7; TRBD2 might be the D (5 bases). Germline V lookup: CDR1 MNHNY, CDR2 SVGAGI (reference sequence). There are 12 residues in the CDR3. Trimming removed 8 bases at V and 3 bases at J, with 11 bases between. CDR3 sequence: CASGGGGYEQYF. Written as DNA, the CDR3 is TGTGCCAGCGGAGGTGGAGGCTACGAGCAGTACTTC.

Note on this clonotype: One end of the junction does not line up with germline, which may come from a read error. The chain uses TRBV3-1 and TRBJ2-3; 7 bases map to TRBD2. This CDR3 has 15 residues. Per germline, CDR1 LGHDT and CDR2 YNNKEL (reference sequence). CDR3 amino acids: CACRPQRGGVDTQYF. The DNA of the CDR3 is TGTGCCTGCAGACCTCAGCGGGGCGGAGTGGATACGCAGTATTTT.

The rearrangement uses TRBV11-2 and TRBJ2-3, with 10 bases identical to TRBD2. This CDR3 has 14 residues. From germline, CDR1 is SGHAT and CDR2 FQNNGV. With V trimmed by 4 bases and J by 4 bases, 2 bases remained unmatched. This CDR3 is CASSSGTSADTQYF. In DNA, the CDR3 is TGTGCCAGCAGCTCGGGGACTAGCGCAGATACGCAGTATTTT.

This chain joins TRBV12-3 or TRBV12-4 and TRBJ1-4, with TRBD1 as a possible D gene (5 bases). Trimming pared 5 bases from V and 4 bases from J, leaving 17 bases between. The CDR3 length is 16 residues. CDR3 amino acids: CASSLLVGDVNEKLFF. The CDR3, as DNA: TGTGCCAGCAGTCTCCTGGTGGGGGATGTTAATGAAAAACTGTTTTTT.

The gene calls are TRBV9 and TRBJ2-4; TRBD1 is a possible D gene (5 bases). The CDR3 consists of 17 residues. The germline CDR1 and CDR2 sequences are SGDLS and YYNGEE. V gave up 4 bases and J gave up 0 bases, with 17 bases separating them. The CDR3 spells CASSPMITGAAKNIQYF. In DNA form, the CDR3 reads TGTGCCAGCAGCCCAATGATCACAGGAGCAGCCAAAAACATTCAGTACTTC. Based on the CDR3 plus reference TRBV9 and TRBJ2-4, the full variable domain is DSGVTQTPKHLITATGQRVTLRCSPRSGDLSVYWYQQSLDQGLQFLIQYYNGEERAKGNILERFSAQQFPDLHSELNLSSLELGDSALYFCASSPMITGAAKNIQYFGAGTRLSVL.

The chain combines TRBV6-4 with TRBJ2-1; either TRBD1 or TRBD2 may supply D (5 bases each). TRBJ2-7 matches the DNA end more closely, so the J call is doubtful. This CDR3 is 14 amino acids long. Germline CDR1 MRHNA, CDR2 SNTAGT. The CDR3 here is CASSAGSSYNEQYF. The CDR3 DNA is TGTGCCAGCAGTGCAGGGAGCTCCTACAATGAGCAGTACTTC.

CDR3: CSAAPGQGYEQYF. The CDR3 DNA follows: TGCAGCGCAGCGCCGGGACAGGGCTACGAGCAGTACTTC. The genes are TRBV29-1 and TRBJ2-7, with 9 bases aligning to TRBD1. The CDR3 spans 13 residues. V was pared by 7 bases and J by 3 bases, with 7 bases of the junction left unmatched. Per the germline V gene, CDR1 is SQVTM and CDR2 is ANQGSEA.

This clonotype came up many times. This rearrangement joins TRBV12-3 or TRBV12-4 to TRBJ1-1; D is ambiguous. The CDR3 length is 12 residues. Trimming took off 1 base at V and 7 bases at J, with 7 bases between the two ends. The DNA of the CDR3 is TGTGCCAGCAGTTTAGGCCGGAGTGAAGCTTTCTTT. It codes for CASSLGRSEAFF.

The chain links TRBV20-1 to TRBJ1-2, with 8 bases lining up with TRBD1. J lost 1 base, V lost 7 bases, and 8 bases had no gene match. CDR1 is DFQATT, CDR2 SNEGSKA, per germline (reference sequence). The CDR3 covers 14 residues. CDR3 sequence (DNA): TGCAGTGTGCCGGGACAGGCCCTTAACTATGGCTACACCTTC. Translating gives CSVPGQALNYGYTF.

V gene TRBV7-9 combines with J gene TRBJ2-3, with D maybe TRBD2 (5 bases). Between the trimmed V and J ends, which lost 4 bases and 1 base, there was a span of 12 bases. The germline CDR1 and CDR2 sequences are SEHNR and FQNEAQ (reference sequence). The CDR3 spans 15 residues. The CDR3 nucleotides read TGTGCCAGCAGCTGGCCGGGGTCGGGCACAGATACGCAGTATTTT. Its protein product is CASSWPGSGTDTQYF.

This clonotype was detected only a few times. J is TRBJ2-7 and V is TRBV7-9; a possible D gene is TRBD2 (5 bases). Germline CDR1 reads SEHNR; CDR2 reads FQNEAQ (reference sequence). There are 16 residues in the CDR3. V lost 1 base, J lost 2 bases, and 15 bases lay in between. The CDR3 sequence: CASSLVLLDGAYEQYF. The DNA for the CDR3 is TGTGCCAGCAGCTTAGTTTTACTAGACGGAGCCTACGAGCAGTACTTC. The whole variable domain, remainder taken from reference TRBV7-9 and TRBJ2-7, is DTGVSQNPRHKITKRGQNVTFRCDPISEHNRLYWYRQTLGQGPEFLTYFQNEAQLEKSRLLSDRFSAERPKGSFSTLEIQRTEQGDSAMYLCASSLVLLDGAYEQYFGPGTRLTVT.

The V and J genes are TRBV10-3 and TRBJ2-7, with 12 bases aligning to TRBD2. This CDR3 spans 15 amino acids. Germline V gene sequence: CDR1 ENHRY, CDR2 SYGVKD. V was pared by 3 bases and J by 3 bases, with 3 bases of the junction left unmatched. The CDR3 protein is CAISDSSGRVYEQYF. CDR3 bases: TGTGCCATCAGTGATTCTAGCGGGAGGGTCTACGAGCAGTACTTC.